This is a list of T cell receptor beta chains from one sample in a study of T cells in tumors after PD-1 blockade. Clones were sequenced by immunoSEQ multiplex PCR, and TCRdb holds only the in-frame ones, with some missing. The sample yields some 20,000 clones, more than 65% seen once. Sequences were derived from PBMCs, sampled after anti-PD-1 therapy. These TCRs come from a human donor with advanced basal cell or squamous cell carcinoma (not recorded which). Both conserved end residues are part of each CDR3. Each record gives: D gene, clone size, J gene, V gene, CDR3 protein, CDR3 DNA. D genes are given only for firm matches. Expanded clones get a size class; other rows say once, few or many, or leave the size out.

. | few | TRBJ2-1 | TRBV28 | CASSASPGPEFVTEQFF | TGTGCCAGCAGCGCATCGCCGGGACCGGAATTTGTTACTGAGCAGTTCTTC
TRBD1 | . | TRBJ2-5 | TRBV19 | CASSEGTGLKETQYF | TGTGCCAGTAGTGAGGGGACAGGTCTAAAAGAGACCCAGTACTTC
. | . | TRBJ2-3 | TRBV5-1 | CASSLGRTDTQYF | TGCGCCAGCAGCTTGGGGCGCACAGATACGCAGTATTTT
. | few | TRBJ1-6 | TRBV5-1 | CASSFRGDNSPLHF | TGCGCCAGCAGCTTCAGGGGAGATAATTCACCCCTCCACTTT
. | . | TRBJ2-3 | TRBV5-4 | CASSTSRERSTDTQYF | TGTGCCAGCAGCACAAGCCGGGAACGCAGCACAGATACGCAGTATTTT
TRBD2 | . | TRBJ2-5 | TRBV10-3 | CAISDSAGEEETQYF | TGTGCCATCAGTGACTCAGCGGGGGAAGAAGAGACCCAGTACTTC
TRBD1 | few | TRBJ1-5 | TRBV19 | CASRQGNSPNQPQHF | TGTGCCAGCAGACAGGGGAACAGTCCAAATCAGCCCCAGCATTTT
. | few | TRBJ2-1 | TRBV14 | CASSQGHGLGYNEQFF | TGTGCCAGCAGCCAAGGCCACGGACTCGGGTACAATGAGCAGTTCTTC
. | . | TRBJ2-7 | TRBV19 | CASSIQGSTYEQYF | TGTGCCAGTAGTATACAGGGGAGCACCTACGAGCAGTACTTC
TRBD1 | . | TRBJ1-4 | TRBV27 | CASRRDRDRGNEKLFF | TGTGCCAGCAGGCGAGACCGGGACAGGGGTAATGAAAAACTGTTTTTT
TRBD2 | . | TRBJ2-5 | TRBV6-1 | CASSEFEGRMGLAGVRETQYF | TGTGCCAGCAGTGAATTTGAGGGTCGAATGGGACTAGCGGGAGTACGGGAGACCCAGTACTTC
TRBD2 | . | TRBJ2-7 | TRBV3-1/TRBV3-2 | CASSQGLAVSYEQYF | TGTGCCAGCAGCCAAGGACTAGCCGTATCCTACGAGCAGTACTTC
TRBD1 | medium-sized | TRBJ2-1 | TRBV25-1 | CASSAGQVGEQFF | TGTGCCAGCAGTGCGGGACAGGTGGGTGAGCAGTTCTTC
TRBD1 | . | TRBJ1-3 | TRBV6-6 | CASRTGSGNTIYF | TGTGCCAGCAGGACAGGGTCTGGAAACACCATATATTTT
. | . | TRBJ1-1 | TRBV4-1 | CASSPQGRNGEAFF | TGCGCCAGCAGCCCCCAAGGGAGGAATGGTGAAGCTTTCTTT
. | . | TRBJ1-2 | TRBV23-1 | CASSRGTRRDYGYTF | TGCGCCAGCAGTCGAGGGACCCGGCGGGACTATGGCTACACCTTC
. | . | TRBJ2-7 | TRBV7-8 | CASNAGFLGAGYEQYF | TGTGCCAGCAACGCAGGGTTCCTGGGGGCGGGCTACGAGCAGTACTTC
. | . | TRBJ1-1 | TRBV5-4 | CASSSTLPGGAFF | TGTGCCAGCAGCTCCACACTCCCAGGAGGCGCTTTCTTT
TRBD2 | . | TRBJ2-1 | TRBV7-8 | CASSLVLTSLFF | TGTGCCAGCAGCTTAGTTCTGACTAGCCTGTTCTTC
. | . | TRBJ2-1 | TRBV7-6 | CASTPEGPYNEQFF | TGTGCCAGCACTCCCGAAGGTCCATACAATGAGCAGTTCTTC
. | . | TRBJ2-2 | TRBV9 | CASSQRTGELFF | TGTGCCAGCAGCCAGAGGACGGGGGAGCTGTTTTTT
. | . | TRBJ2-7 | TRBV13 | CASSARDMGSYEQYF | TGTGCCAGCAGCGCCCGGGACATGGGATCCTACGAGCAGTACTTC
. | few | TRBJ1-5 | TRBV15 | CATSRERENNQPQHF | TGTGCCACCAGCAGAGAGAGGGAGAACAATCAGCCCCAGCATTTT
. | . | TRBJ2-7 | TRBV7-9 | CASSLVIGGDEGQYF | TGTGCCAGCAGCTTAGTAATCGGGGGCGATGAAGGGCAGTACTTC
. | . | TRBJ2-1 | TRBV29-1 | CSVESDGRGEQFF | TGCAGCGTTGAAAGTGACGGGAGAGGTGAGCAGTTCTTC
. | . | TRBJ1-4 | TRBV7-9 | CASSLRGDPNFNEKLFF | TGTGCCAGCAGCTTACGGGGGGACCCAAACTTTAATGAAAAACTGTTTTTT
TRBD1 | . | TRBJ1-2 | TRBV6-5 | CASSGQGKNYGYTF | TGTGCCAGCAGCGGACAGGGGAAAAACTATGGCTACACCTTC
TRBD1 | once | TRBJ1-3 | TRBV5-1 | CASSFTAGTGHSGNTIYF | TGCGCCAGCAGCTTTACCGCCGGGACAGGCCACTCTGGAAACACCATATATTTT
TRBD2 | . | TRBJ2-3 | TRBV4-1 | CASSQVTSDYTDTQYF | TGCGCCAGCAGCCAAGTGACTAGCGACTACACAGATACGCAGTATTTT
. | . | TRBJ1-3 | TRBV3-1/TRBV3-2 | CASSQGGLGNTIYF | TGTGCCAGCAGTCAAGGGGGGCTTGGAAACACCATATATTTT
TRBD1 | . | TRBJ1-3 | TRBV27 | CASMSWDRNTIYF | TGTGCCAGCATGTCGTGGGACAGGAACACCATATATTTT
. | . | TRBJ2-5 | TRBV5-6 | CASSRIWGWEEKETQYF | TGTGCCAGCAGCCGCATTTGGGGATGGGAAGAAAAAGAGACCCAGTACTTC
TRBD1 | . | TRBJ2-5 | TRBV19 | CASSKTGLEMETQYF | TGTGCCAGTAGTAAGACAGGGCTGGAGATGGAGACCCAGTACTTC
TRBD2 | . | TRBJ2-1 | TRBV18 | CASSPPGGGRGDNEQFF | TGTGCCAGCTCACCTCCCGGGGGCGGGAGGGGCGACAATGAGCAGTTCTTC
. | . | TRBJ2-2 | TRBV6-1 | CASSEASGADTGELFF | TGTGCCAGCAGTGAAGCTTCAGGGGCGGACACCGGGGAGCTGTTTTTT
. | . | TRBJ2-2 | TRBV5-1 | CASSFDGPNTGELFF | TGCGCCAGCAGCTTCGACGGTCCGAACACCGGGGAGCTGTTTTTT
. | . | TRBJ2-1 | TRBV5-6 | CASSFDHRGWGRNEQFF | TGTGCCAGCAGCTTTGATCACCGAGGATGGGGTCGCAATGAGCAGTTCTTC
. | . | TRBJ1-3 | TRBV7-2 | CASSLLLSGNTIYF | TGTGCCAGCAGCTTATTGCTCTCCGGAAACACCATATATTTT
. | . | TRBJ1-4 | TRBV27 | CASSFFGGANEKLFF | TGTGCCAGCAGTTTCTTTGGGGGCGCTAATGAAAAACTGTTTTTT
. | . | TRBJ2-5 | TRBV18 | CASSLRGETQYF | TGTGCCAGCTCACTCAGAGGAGAGACCCAGTACTTC
TRBD2 | . | TRBJ2-3 | TRBV19 | CASRTSGWGRDTDTQYF | TGTGCCAGTAGGACTAGCGGATGGGGGCGGGACACAGATACGCAGTATTTT
. | once | TRBJ1-5 | TRBV10-3 | CAVGPFNQPQHF | TGTGCCGTGGGACCGTTTAATCAGCCCCAGCATTTT
. | . | TRBJ1-1 | TRBV2 | CASSTNTEAFF | TGTGCCAGCAGCACGAACACTGAAGCTTTCTTT
TRBD2 | . | TRBJ2-5 | TRBV3-1/TRBV3-2 | CASSQESLAGGIQETQYF | TGTGCCAGCAGCCAAGAATCGCTAGCGGGGGGGATACAAGAGACCCAGTACTTC
TRBD1 | . | TRBJ1-1 | TRBV18 | CASSPAGTGAETEAFF | TGTGCCAGCTCACCGGCAGGGACAGGGGCGGAAACTGAAGCTTTCTTT
. | . | TRBJ2-7 | TRBV11-3 | CASSLSRWRSGSYEQYF | TGTGCCAGCAGCTTAAGCAGATGGCGAAGCGGATCCTACGAGCAGTACTTC
. | once | TRBJ1-5 | TRBV7-9 | CASSLVGQPQHF | TGTGCCAGCAGCTTAGTCGGTCAGCCCCAGCATTTT
. | . | TRBJ2-7 | TRBV5-1 | CASSSSGNEQYF | TGCGCCAGCAGTTCGTCAGGGAATGAGCAGTACTTC
TRBD2 | . | TRBJ2-3 | TRBV27 | CATALLAGGTDTQYF | TGTGCCACGGCACTACTAGCGGGAGGCACAGATACGCAGTATTTT